A few counts support the clone carrying this T cell receptor (beta chain). This specimen belongs to a study of shared T cell receptors in the human thymus. The CDR3 covers 15 residues. Germline loops: CDR1 LNHDA, CDR2 SQIVND (reference sequence). Trimming stripped 5 bases from V and 0 bases from J, with 11 bases between. Profiled with immunoSEQ multiplex PCR; TCRdb holds only in-frame clones, not every one. The sample has about 660,000 clones; roughly 90% are singletons. A further study also used this sample, focusing on human thymus T cells.

This clonotype was sampled from a boy in the first two years of life with a congenital heart defect. The J gene is TRBJ1-3, the V gene TRBV19, with D uncertain. Sequencing was carried out using thymocytes. The CDR3 reads CASSYTGGSGNTIYF. DNA of the CDR3: TGTGCCAGTAGTTATACGGGTGGCTCTGGAAACACCATATATTTT.